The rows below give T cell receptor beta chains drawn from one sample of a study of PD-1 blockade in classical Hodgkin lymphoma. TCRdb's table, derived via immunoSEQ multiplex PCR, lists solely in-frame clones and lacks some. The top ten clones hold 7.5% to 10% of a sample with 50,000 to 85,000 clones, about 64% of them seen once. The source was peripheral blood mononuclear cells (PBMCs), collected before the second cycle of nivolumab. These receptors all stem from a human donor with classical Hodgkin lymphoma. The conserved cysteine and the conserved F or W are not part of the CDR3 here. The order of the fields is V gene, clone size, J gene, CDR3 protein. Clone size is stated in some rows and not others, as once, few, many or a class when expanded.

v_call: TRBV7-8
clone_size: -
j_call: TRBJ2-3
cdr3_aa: ASSFLAGGQSDTQY

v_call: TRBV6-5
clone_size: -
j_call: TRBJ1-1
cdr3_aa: ASSLTRTGLYTEAF

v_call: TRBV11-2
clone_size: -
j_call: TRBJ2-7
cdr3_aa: ASSPGTGSWEQY

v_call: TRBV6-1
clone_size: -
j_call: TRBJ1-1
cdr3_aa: ASSESLMNTEAF

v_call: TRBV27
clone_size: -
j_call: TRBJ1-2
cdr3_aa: ASSLGGDYGYT

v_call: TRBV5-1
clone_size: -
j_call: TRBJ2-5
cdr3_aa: ASSPGATSGDWGETQY

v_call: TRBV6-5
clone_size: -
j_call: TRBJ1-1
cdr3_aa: ASSQPGQGDTEAF

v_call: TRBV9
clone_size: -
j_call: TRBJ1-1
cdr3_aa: ASSARQSLNTEAF

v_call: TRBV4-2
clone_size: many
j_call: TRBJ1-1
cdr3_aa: ASSQDGGAEAF

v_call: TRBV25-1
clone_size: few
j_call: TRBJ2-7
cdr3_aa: ASSVTGLSYEQY

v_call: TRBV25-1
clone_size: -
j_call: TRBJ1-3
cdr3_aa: ASSDTGLLSGNTIY

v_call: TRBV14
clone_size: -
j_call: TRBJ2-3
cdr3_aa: ASSQGGSWGTDTQY

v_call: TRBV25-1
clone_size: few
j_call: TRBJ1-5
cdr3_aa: ASREAGIGQPQH

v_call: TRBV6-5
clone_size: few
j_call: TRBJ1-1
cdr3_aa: ASNADFMNTEAF

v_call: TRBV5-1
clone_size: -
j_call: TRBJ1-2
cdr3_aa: ASSLGTGFLYGYT

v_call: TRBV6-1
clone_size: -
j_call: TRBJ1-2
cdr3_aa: ASSIEGEFYGYT

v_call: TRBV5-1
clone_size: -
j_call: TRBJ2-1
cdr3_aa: ASSLGPWGVDNEQF

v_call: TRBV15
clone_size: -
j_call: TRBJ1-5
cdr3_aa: ATSREGGYQPQH

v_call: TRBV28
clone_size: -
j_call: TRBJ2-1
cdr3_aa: ASSRDRGRGQF

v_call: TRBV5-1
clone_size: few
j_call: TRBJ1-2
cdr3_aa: ASSLLADSNYGYT

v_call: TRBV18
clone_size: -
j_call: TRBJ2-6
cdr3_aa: ASFSTSRAGANVLT

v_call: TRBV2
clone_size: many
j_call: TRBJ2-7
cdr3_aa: ASSPPSPYEQY

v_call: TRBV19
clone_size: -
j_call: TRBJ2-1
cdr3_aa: ASSIVGSGTQQF

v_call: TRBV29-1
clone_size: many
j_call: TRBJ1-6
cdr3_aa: SVGELASPLH

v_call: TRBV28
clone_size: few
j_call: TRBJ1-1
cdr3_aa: ASRGGRENTEAF

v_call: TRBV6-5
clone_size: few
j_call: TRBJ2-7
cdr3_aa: ASRGLAGNSGEQY

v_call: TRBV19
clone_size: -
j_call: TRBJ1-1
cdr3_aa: ASAGQGYTEAF

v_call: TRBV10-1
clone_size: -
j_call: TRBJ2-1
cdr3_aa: ASSEGTPGGEQF

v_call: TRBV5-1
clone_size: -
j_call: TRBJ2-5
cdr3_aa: ASSLPDREWETQY

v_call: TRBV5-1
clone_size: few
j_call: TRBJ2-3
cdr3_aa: ASSLDGTGDVDTQY